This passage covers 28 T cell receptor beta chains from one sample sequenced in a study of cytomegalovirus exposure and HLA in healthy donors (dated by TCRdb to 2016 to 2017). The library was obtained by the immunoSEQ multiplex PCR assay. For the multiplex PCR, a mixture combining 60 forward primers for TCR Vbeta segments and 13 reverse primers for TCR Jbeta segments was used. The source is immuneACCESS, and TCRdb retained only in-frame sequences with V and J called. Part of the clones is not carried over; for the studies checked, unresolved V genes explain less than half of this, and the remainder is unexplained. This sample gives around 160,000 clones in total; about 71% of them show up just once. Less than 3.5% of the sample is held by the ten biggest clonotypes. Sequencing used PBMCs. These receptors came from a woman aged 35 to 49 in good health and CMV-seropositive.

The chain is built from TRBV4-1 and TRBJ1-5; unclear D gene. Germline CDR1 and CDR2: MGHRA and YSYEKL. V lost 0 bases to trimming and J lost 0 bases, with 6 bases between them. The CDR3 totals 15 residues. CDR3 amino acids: CASSQDGSSNQPQHF. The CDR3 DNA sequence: TGCGCCAGCAGCCAAGATGGGAGTAGCAATCAGCCCCAGCATTTT.

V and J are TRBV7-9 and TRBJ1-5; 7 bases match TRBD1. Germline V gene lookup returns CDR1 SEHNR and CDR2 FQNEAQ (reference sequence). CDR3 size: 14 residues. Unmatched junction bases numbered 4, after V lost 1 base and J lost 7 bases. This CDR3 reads CASSLGQGAQPQHF. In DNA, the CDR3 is TGTGCCAGCAGCTTAGGACAGGGAGCCCAGCCCCAGCATTTT.

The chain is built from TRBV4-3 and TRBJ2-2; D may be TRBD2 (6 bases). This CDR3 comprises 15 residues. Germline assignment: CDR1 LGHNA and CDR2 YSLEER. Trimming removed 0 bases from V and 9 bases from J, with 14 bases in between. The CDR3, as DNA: TGCGCCAGCAGCCAAGAGCCTAGCGAGGGGTGGGAGCTGTTTTTT. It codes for CASSQEPSEGWELFF.

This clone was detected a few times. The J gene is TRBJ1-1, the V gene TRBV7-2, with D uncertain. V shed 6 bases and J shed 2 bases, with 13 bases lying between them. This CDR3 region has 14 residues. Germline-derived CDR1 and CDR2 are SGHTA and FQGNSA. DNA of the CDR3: TGTGCCAGCAGGGTGCAACATGATAACACTGAAGCTTTCTTT. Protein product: CASRVQHDNTEAFF.

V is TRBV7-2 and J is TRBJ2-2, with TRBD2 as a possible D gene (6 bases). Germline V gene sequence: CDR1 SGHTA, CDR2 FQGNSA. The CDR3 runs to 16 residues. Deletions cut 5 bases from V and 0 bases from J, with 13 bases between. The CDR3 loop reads CASSGHGGSNTGELFF. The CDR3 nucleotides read TGTGCCAGCAGCGGACACGGAGGGTCGAACACCGGGGAGCTGTTTTTT.

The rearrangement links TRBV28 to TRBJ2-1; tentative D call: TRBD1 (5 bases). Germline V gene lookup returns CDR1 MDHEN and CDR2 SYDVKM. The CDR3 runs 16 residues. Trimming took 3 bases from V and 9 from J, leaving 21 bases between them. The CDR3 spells CASSFQGAETFGEQFF. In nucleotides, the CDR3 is TGTGCCAGCAGTTTCCAGGGCGCGGAGACATTCGGTGAGCAGTTCTTC. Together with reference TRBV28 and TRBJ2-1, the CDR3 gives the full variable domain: DVKVTQSSRYLVKRTGEKVFLECVQDMDHENMFWYRQDPGLGLRLIYFSYDVKMKEKGDIPEGYSVSREKKERFSLILESASTNQTSMYLCASSFQGAETFGEQFFGPGTRLTVL.

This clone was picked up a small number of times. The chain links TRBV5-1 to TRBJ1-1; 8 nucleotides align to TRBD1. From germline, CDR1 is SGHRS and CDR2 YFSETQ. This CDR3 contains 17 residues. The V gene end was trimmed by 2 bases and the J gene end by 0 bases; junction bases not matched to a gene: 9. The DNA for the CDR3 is TGCGCCAGCAGCTTCCGGCAGGGGGCTTATGTGAACACTGAAGCTTTCTTT. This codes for CASSFRQGAYVNTEAFF.

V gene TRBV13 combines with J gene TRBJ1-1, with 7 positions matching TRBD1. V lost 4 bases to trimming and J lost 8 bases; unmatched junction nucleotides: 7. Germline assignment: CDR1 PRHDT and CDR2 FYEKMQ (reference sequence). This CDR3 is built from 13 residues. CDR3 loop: CASSSQGGREAFF. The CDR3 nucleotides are TGTGCCAGCAGCTCCCAGGGGGGACGGGAAGCTTTCTTT. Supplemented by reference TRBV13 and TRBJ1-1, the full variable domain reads AAGVIQSPRHLIKEKRETATLKCYPIPRHDTVYWYQQGPGQDPQFLISFYEKMQSDKGSIPDRFSAQQFSDYHSELNMSSLELGDSALYFCASSSQGGREAFFGQGTRLTVV.

The CDR3 DNA follows: TGTGCCAGCAGCCAAGATCAGGCAGGACATAAAGCTTTCTTT. It translates to CASSQDQAGHKAFF. The V call is TRBV14, the J call TRBJ1-1; D may be TRBD1 (5 bases). V was cut by 0 bases and J by 9 bases, with 14 bases left in between. The CDR3 is made up of 14 amino acids. From germline, CDR1 is SGHDN and CDR2 FVKESK.

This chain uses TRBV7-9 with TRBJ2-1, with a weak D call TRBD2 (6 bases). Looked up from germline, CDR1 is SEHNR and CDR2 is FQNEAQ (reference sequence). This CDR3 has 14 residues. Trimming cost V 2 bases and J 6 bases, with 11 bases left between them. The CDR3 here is CASSLLGGSNEQFF. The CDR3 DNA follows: TGTGCCAGCAGCTTATTGGGGGGAAGCAATGAGCAGTTCTTC.

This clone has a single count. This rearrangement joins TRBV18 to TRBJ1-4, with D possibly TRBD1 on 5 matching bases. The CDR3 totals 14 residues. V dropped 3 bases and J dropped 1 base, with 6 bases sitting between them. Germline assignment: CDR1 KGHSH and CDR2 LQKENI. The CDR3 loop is CASSPQGTNEKLFF. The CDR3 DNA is TGTGCCAGCTCACCCCAGGGAACTAATGAAAAACTGTTTTTT. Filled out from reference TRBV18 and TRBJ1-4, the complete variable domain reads NAGVMQNPRHLVRRRGQEARLRCSPMKGHSHVYWYRQLPEEGLKFMVYLQKENIIDESGMPKERFSAEFPKEGPSILRIQQVVRGDSAAYFCASSPQGTNEKLFFGSGTQLSVL.

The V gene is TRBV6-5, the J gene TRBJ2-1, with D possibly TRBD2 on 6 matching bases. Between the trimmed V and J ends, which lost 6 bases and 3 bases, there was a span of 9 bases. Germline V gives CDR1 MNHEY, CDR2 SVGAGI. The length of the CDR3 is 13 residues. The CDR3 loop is CASRGGNYNEQFF. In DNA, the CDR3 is TGTGCCAGCAGGGGGGGTAACTACAATGAGCAGTTCTTC.

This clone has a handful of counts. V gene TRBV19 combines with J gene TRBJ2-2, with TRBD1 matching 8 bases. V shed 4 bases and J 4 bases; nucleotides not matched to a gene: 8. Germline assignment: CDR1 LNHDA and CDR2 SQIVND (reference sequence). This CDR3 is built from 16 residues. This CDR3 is CASSTTGGTITGELFF. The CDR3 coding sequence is TGTGCCAGTAGTACTACAGGGGGTACGATCACCGGGGAGCTGTTTTTT.

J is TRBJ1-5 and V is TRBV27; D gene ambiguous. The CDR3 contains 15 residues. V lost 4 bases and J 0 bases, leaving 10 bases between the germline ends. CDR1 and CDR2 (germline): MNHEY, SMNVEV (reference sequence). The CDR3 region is CASSYRENSNQPQHF. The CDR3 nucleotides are TGTGCCAGCAGTTACAGAGAAAATAGCAATCAGCCCCAGCATTTT.

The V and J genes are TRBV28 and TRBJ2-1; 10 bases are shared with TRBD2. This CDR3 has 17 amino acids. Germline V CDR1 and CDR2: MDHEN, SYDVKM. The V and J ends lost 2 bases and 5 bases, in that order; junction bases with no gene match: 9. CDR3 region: CASSLPLTSGRDNEQFF. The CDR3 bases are TGTGCCAGCAGTTTACCCCTGACTAGCGGGCGGGACAATGAGCAGTTCTTC.

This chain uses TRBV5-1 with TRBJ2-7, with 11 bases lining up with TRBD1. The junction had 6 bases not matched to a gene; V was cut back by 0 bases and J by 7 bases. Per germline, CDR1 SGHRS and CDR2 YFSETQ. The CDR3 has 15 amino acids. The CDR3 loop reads CASSLAGTGGEEQYF. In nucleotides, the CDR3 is TGCGCCAGCAGCTTGGCTGGGACAGGGGGTGAAGAGCAGTACTTC. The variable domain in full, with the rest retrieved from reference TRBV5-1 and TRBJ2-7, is KAGVTQTPRYLIKTRGQQVTLSCSPISGHRSVSWYQQTPGQGLQFLFEYFSETQRNKGNFPGRFSGRQFSNSRSEMNVSTLELGDSALYLCASSLAGTGGEEQYFGPGTRLTVT.

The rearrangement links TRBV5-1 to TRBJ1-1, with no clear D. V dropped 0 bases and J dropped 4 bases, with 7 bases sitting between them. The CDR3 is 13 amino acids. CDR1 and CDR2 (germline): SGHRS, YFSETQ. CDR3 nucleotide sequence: TGCGCCAGCAGCTTGGATGGCGGCACTGAAGCTTTCTTT. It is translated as CASSLDGGTEAFF.

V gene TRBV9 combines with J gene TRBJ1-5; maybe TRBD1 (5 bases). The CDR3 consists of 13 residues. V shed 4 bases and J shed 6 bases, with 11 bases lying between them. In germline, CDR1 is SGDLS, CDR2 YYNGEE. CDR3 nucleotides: TGTGCCAGCAGCCCGGGGGGTCTTCAGCCCCAGCATTTT. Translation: CASSPGGLQPQHF.

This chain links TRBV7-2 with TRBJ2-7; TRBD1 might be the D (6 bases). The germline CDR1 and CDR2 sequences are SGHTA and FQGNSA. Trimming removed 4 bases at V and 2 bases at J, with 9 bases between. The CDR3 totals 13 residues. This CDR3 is CASSSDRPYEQYF. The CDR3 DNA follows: TGTGCCAGCAGCTCCGACAGGCCCTACGAGCAGTACTTC.

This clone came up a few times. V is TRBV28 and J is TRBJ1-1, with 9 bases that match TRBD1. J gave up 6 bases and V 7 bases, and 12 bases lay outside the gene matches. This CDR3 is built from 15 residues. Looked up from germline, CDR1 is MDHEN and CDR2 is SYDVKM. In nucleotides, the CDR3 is TGTGCCAGCACCAGGGGGGACAGGGATGGTGCTGAAGCTTTCTTT. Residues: CASTRGDRDGAEAFF.

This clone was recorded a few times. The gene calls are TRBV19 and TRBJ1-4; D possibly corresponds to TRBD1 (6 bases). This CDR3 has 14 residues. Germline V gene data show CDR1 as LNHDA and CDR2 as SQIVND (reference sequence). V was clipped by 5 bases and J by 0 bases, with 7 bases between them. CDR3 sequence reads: CASSYRATNEKLFF. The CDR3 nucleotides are TGTGCCAGTAGTTACAGGGCAACTAATGAAAAACTGTTTTTT.

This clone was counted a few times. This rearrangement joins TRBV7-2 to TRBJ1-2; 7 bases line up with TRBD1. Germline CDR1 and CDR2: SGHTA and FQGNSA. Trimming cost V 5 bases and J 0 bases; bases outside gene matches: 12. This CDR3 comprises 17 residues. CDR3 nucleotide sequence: TGTGCCAGCAGCCAAAGGACAGGTTCTTCCTCTAACTATGGCTACACCTTC. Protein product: CASSQRTGSSSNYGYTF. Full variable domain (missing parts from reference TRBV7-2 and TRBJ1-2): GAGVSQSPSNKVTEKGKDVELRCDPISGHTALYWYRQSLGQGLEFLIYFQGNSAPDKSGLPSDRFSAERTGGSVSTLTIQRTQQEDSAVYLCASSQRTGSSSNYGYTFGSGTRLTVV.

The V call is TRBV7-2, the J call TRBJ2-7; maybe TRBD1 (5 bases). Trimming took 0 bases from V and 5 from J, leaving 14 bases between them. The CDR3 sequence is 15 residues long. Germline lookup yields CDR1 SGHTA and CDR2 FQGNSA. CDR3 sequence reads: CASSLAAGKWDEQYF. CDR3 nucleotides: TGTGCCAGCAGCTTAGCTGCAGGGAAGTGGGACGAGCAGTACTTC.

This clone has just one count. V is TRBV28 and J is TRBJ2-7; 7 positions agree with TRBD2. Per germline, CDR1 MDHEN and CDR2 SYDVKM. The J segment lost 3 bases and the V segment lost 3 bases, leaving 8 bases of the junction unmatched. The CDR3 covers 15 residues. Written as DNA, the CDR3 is TGTGCCAGCAGTTTCGGGGTTCTAGCGGACTACGAGCAGTACTTC. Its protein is CASSFGVLADYEQYF.

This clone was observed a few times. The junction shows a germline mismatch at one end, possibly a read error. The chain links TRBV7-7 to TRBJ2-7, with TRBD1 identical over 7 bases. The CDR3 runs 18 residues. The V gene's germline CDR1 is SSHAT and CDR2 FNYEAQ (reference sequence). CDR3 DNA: TGTGCTAGCAGCTTAGAACAGGGGAATATCTGGTTAGCCTACGAGCAGTACTTC. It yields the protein CASSLEQGNIWLAYEQYF.

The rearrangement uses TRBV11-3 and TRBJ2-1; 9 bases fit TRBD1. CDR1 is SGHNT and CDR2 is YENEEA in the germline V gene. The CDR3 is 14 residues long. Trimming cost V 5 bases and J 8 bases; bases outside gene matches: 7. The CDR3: CASSTVDRGDEQFF. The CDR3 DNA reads TGTGCCAGCAGCACCGTGGACAGGGGCGATGAGCAGTTCTTC.

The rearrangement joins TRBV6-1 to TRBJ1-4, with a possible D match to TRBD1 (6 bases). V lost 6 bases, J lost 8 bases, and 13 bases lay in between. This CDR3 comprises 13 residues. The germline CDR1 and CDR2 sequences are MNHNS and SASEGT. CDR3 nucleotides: TGTGCCAGCAGAGAGGGGGGGCAGGAAAAACTGTTTTTT. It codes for CASREGGQEKLFF.

CDR3 in amino acids: CAILRSTSGTYEQYF. For the CDR3, the DNA is TGTGCCATCCTCCGGAGTACTAGCGGGACCTACGAGCAGTACTTC. J is TRBJ2-7 and V is TRBV2; TRBD2 matches 10 bases. This CDR3 is 15 amino acids long. Germline loops: CDR1 SNHLY, CDR2 FYNNEI. The V and J ends lost 10 bases and 2 bases, in that order; junction bases with no gene match: 11.